This T cell receptor beta chain stems from a study of PD-1 blockade in classical Hodgkin lymphoma. J gave up 0 bases and V 4 bases, and 3 bases lay outside the gene matches. This CDR3 contains 15 residues. Germline-derived CDR1 and CDR2 are LNHDA and SQIVND (reference sequence). Indicated time point: newly diagnosed, previously untreated cHL patient sample. As a comparison, the study used PBMCs from newly diagnosed, untreated classical Hodgkin lymphoma. Study results and caveats: Repertoire differences lack defined causes, possibly disease activity or prior therapy. According to reports, newly diagnosed patients had lower baseline TCR diversity than healthy donors, and relapsed/refractory patients had lower baseline TCR diversity still.

The table came from immunoSEQ multiplex PCR; TCRdb's copy has only in-frame clones and leaves some out. The sample has 20,000 to 25,000 clones, approximately 95% seen once. In regard to this clone: No antigen is known for it.

This chain joins TRBV19 and TRBJ1-3; 7 nucleotides line up with TRBD1. Material for sequencing was peripheral blood mononuclear cells (PBMCs). The sequence derives from a human donor with classical Hodgkin lymphoma. CDR3 residues: CASSTYRGSGNTIYF. The CDR3 DNA reads TGTGCCAGTAGTACTTACAGGGGCTCTGGAAACACCATATATTTT.